Below are 20 T cell receptor beta chains sequenced from a single sample in a study of cytomegalovirus exposure and HLA in healthy donors. The study ran its PCR with 60 Vbeta and 13 Jbeta primers. Assay used: immunoSEQ multiplex PCR; TCRdb lists only in-frame clones, some missing. The sample lists a few hundred thousand clones, roughly 90% occurring once. The sample consisted of PBMCs. The receptors here all came from a woman younger than 35 in good health and CMV-seronegative.

CDR3 bases: TGTGCCAGCAGTGTTGGGTTAGCGGGATGGTCCGGGGAGCTGTTTTTT. Translating it yields CASSVGLAGWSGELFF. The J gene is TRBJ2-2, the V gene TRBV2; TRBD2 aligns across 8 bases. V lost 4 bases, J lost 6 bases, and 10 bases stayed unmatched. The CDR3 extends over 16 amino acids. Germline V lookup: CDR1 SNHLY, CDR2 FYNNEI.

This sequence joins TRBV14 and TRBJ2-5, with 14 positions matching TRBD2. The CDR3 length is 15 residues. After removal of 4 bases from V and 5 bases from J, the junction contained 3 bases not matched to a gene. Germline assignment: CDR1 SGHDN and CDR2 FVKESK. CDR3: CASSLGLAGGETQYF. CDR3 bases: TGTGCCAGCAGCCTTGGACTAGCGGGAGGTGAGACCCAGTACTTC.

The gene calls are TRBV7-9 and TRBJ1-4, with D unresolved. Trimming shortened V by 5 bases and J by 7 bases, and 8 bases separated the two germline ends. Germline CDR1 is SEHNR and CDR2 is FQNEAQ (reference sequence). The CDR3 covers 12 residues. Here the CDR3 DNA reads TGTGCCAGCAGCCCCCGGAGTGAAAAACTGTTTTTT. This sequence encodes CASSPRSEKLFF.

The chain joins TRBV5-1 to TRBJ2-1; the D gene is possibly TRBD2 (5 bases). V lost 5 bases to trimming and J lost 3 bases, with 9 bases between them. Per germline, CDR1 SGHRS and CDR2 YFSETQ. This CDR3 has 13 amino acids. The CDR3 DNA is TGCGCCAGCAGTCTCGGGGACTACAATGAGCAGTTCTTC. This codes for CASSLGDYNEQFF.

The J gene is TRBJ2-1, the V gene TRBV4-3, with a tentative D call TRBD1 (5 bases). CDR3 length: 18 amino acids. V was shortened by 4 bases and J by 0 bases, with 19 bases between the two germline ends. Germline CDR1 LGHNA, CDR2 YSLEER. CDR3 DNA sequence: TGCGCCAGCAGCCGAATCTCAGGGTTGATGAGCTCCTACAATGAGCAGTTCTTC. It encodes CASSRISGLMSSYNEQFF.

This chain uses TRBV11-2 with TRBJ2-7, with D possibly being TRBD1 (7 bases). The CDR3 runs 16 residues. V was trimmed by 1 base and J by 6 bases, leaving 19 bases between them. CDR1 SGHAT and CDR2 FQNNGV come from the germline V gene. The CDR3: CASSLVRGAIGCEQYF. In nucleotides, the CDR3 is TGTGCCAGCAGCTTAGTCAGGGGGGCGATAGGCTGCGAGCAGTACTTC.

About this clone itself: No DNA is shown, since the ends of the CDR3 on it are uncertain; the CDR3 is the one TCRdb lists. This specimen includes other DNA sequences encoding the same CDR3. J is TRBJ2-7 and V is TRBV5-1; the table's D call of TRBD2 was not tested on the DNA. Per the germline V gene, CDR1 is SGHRS and CDR2 is YFSETQ. The CDR3 has 15 amino acids, counting both end residues. This CDR3 reads CASSAVAGGSGEQYF.

The chain employs TRBV7-2 and TRBJ2-1; D gene unclear. The CDR3 is 15 residues long. Germline CDR1 SGHTA, CDR2 FQGNSA. Trimming took off 1 base at V and 3 bases at J, with 10 bases between the two ends. CDR3 DNA: TGTGCCAGCAGCTTAGTAGGCGGAAACTACAATGAGCAGTTCTTC. It codes for CASSLVGGNYNEQFF.

The chain has TRBV4-1 and TRBJ2-7, with D uncertain. Trimming left V 1 base short and J 7 bases short, with 11 bases between. Germline assignment: CDR1 MGHRA and CDR2 YSYEKL. The CDR3 has 13 amino acids. DNA for the CDR3: TGCGCCAGCAGCCAAGGGCCCCCGGGTGAGCAGTACTTC. The encoded protein is CASSQGPPGEQYF.

The CDR3 DNA reads as TGTGCCAGCAGCTTGTTCCTAGCGGGGGGTACAGATACGCAGTATTTT. This gives the protein CASSLFLAGGTDTQYF. The chain joins TRBV5-4 to TRBJ2-3; 11 bases are a match to TRBD2. The CDR3 totals 16 residues. The trim removed 1 base at V and 3 bases at J, leaving 4 bases unmatched. Germline loops: CDR1 SGHNT, CDR2 YYREEE (reference sequence).

V and J are TRBV5-1 and TRBJ2-7; TRBD2 aligns across 8 bases. The germline CDR1 and CDR2 sequences are SGHRS and YFSETQ. J was trimmed by 6 bases and V by 4 bases; bases with no gene match: 9. The CDR3 totals 14 residues. As DNA, the CDR3 is TGCGCCAGCAGCATTGGAGCGGGAGAAGGCGAGCAGTACTTC. Translating gives CASSIGAGEGEQYF.

CDR3 in amino acids: CASSQKAGRANEKLFF. CDR3 DNA: TGCGCCAGCAGCCAAAAAGCCGGCCGGGCTAATGAAAAACTGTTTTTT. V and J are TRBV4-3 and TRBJ1-4, with D hard to call. Trimming shortened V by 2 bases and J by 3 bases, and 13 bases separated the two germline ends. The CDR3 has 16 amino acids. CDR1 LGHNA and CDR2 YSLEER come from the germline V gene.

V is TRBV14 and J is TRBJ2-3; 15 positions match TRBD2. In germline, CDR1 is SGHDN, CDR2 FVKESK. V shed 3 bases and J 7 bases; nucleotides not matched to a gene: 5. CDR3 size: 16 residues. In DNA, the CDR3 is TGTGCCAGCAGCCAGGGACTAGCGGGAGGTCTGAATACGCAGTATTTT. Translated, it gives CASSQGLAGGLNTQYF.

The chain carries TRBV5-6 and TRBJ1-6; 9 nucleotides align to TRBD1. The CDR3 loop spans 14 amino acids. Germline-derived CDR1 and CDR2 are SGHDT and YYEEEE. J gave up 14 bases and V 3 bases, and 9 bases lay outside the gene matches. DNA of the CDR3: TGTGCCAGCAGCTCCCGAAGACAGGGGGGAACCCTCCACTTT. Amino acids: CASSSRRQGGTLHF.

This rearrangement joins TRBV4-1 to TRBJ2-3; no clear D gene. This CDR3 spans 12 amino acids. Germline V gene data show CDR1 as MGHRA and CDR2 as YSYEKL. The CDR3: CASSFPTDTQYF. In nucleotides, the CDR3 is TGCGCATCCAGTTTTCCCACAGATACGCAGTATTTT.

The chain combines TRBV27 with TRBJ2-3, with 9 nucleotides matching TRBD2. Germline V lookup: CDR1 MNHEY, CDR2 SMNVEV (reference sequence). This CDR3 has 15 amino acids. The V and J ends lost 7 bases and 8 bases, in that order; junction bases with no gene match: 13. The CDR3 loop reads CASMSSGMGPSTQYF. In DNA form, the CDR3 reads TGTGCCAGCATGTCTAGCGGGATGGGCCCCAGTACGCAGTATTTT.

The CDR3 is CASSLAAGGNIQYF. The CDR3 DNA is TGTGCCAGCAGCTTAGCTGCCGGGGGGAACATTCAGTACTTC. V and J are TRBV7-2 and TRBJ2-4; 7 bases fit TRBD2. The CDR3 is 14 amino acids. CDR1 and CDR2 from the germline V gene are SGHTA and FQGNSA. V was clipped by 0 bases and J by 7 bases; unmatched bases: 3.

This chain uses TRBV9 with TRBJ2-1; weak D call: TRBD1 (7 bases). Germline CDR1 reads SGDLS; CDR2 reads YYNGEE. The CDR3 loop spans 17 amino acids. Trimming pared 4 bases from V and 0 bases from J, leaving 17 bases between. The chain's CDR3 is CASSKGAGTDSYNEQFF. The CDR3, as DNA: TGTGCCAGCAGCAAGGGGGCGGGGACCGACTCCTACAATGAGCAGTTCTTC.

The rearrangement links TRBV2 to TRBJ2-5; the D gene is possibly TRBD1 (5 bases). The CDR3 runs to 14 residues. V lost 6 bases to trimming and J lost 5 bases, with 16 bases between them. Germline V gene lookup returns CDR1 SNHLY and CDR2 FYNNEI. Written as DNA, the CDR3 is TGTGCCAGCAGCGATCAGGGTCGTGGGGAGACCCAGTACTTC. Its protein product is CASSDQGRGETQYF.

The CDR3 loop reads CASSPLPTRHKETQYF. In nucleotides, the CDR3 is TGTGCCAGCTCACCACTCCCGACCAGGCATAAAGAGACCCAGTACTTC. V and J are TRBV18 and TRBJ2-5; the D is unclear. The CDR3 consists of 16 residues. With 1 base removed from V and 3 bases from J, the gap between germline ends came to 15 bases. Per germline, CDR1 KGHSH and CDR2 LQKENI.